This T cell receptor (beta chain) derives from a study of T-cell reconstitution after alpha-beta-depleted transplantation in children. Findings and limits, study-wide: Fresh T-cell production supplied most of the T-cell counts and diversity seen one year after transplant. In patients about two months after transplant, alpha-beta T cells reportedly arose from several hundred expanded graft clones.

The TCRbeta library incorporated unique molecular identifiers. Each CDR3 protein is one row after TCRdb ran MiXCR on the PCR reads. This table holds some 460,000 distinct CDR3 sequences, roughly 16% found once. J lost 2 bases, V lost 5 bases, and 5 bases had no gene match. The germline V gene encodes CDR1 LGHNA and CDR2 YSLEER. The CDR3 is made up of 14 amino acids. This clonotype was seen more than once but under ten times. What it binds is not known. The receptor was derived from a boy younger than two who had a stem cell transplant for Wiskott-Aldrich syndrome, so the T cells may come from the graft donor. The chain carries TRBV4-3 and TRBJ2-5, with 7 bases fitting TRBD2. Specimen: PBMCs, mostly from graft donor cells, collected 360 days after TCRalphabeta/CD19-depleted stem cell transplant. CDR3 sequence: CASSGGTIQETQYF. CDR3 coding DNA: TGCGCCAGCAGCGGTGGGACTATTCAAGAGACCCAGTACTTC.